This TCR beta chain was found in a study of human T cells and chemical hapten exposure. Overall study results and limits: Versus controls, expanded TCRs had significantly more large CDR3 similarity clusters.

Many counts were recorded for this clonotype. What it binds is not known. Its ends do not fully match the called genes, so a read error is possible. The time point denotes: pre-sensitization, week 0. This sample's treatment: therapeutic diphenylcyclopropenone sensitization with weekly scalp DPC. Per the original methods: From about 20,000 to 690,000 TCRs were found per sample, with a median of around 96,000. In TCRdb, the RACE reads were re-called with MiXCR into one record per CDR3 protein. Here the V and J calls rest on TCRdb's processing, not on the authors' analysis. The top ten clones hold approximately 8.2% of a sample with some 330,000 distinct CDR3 sequences, around 5.5% of them seen once. Germline lookup yields CDR1 LGHNA and CDR2 YSLEER. This CDR3 is 21 amino acids long.

The sequencing used whole blood, collected in connection with sensitization to the hapten diphenylcyclopropenone (DPC). The clonotype comes from a woman aged 18-29 years with alopecia areata. Some clones in this sample may be carry-over from other donors' samples. The chain links TRBV4-3 to TRBJ2-7, with 11 bases aligning to TRBD2. CDR3 nucleotides: TGCGCCAGCAGCCATGAACACCCCGGGACTAGCGGCGGACTTATATTTCCCGTGCAGTACTTT. Amino acid sequence: CASSHEHPGTSGGLIFPVQYF.